The source of this T cell receptor beta chain is a study of T cell changes during pregnancy in multiple sclerosis (dated by TCRdb to about 2019). Background for the entire study: Changes in the T cell repertoire over the course of pregnancy were examined in this study in women with multiple sclerosis.

To prepare the library, the immunoSEQ multiplex PCR assay was applied. As stored in TCRdb, this immuneACCESS dataset retains in-frame rearrangements with V and J assigned. A fraction of the clones does not appear; measured against another copy, unresolved V genes explain less than half of the discrepancy, and the remainder lacks a known reason. The sample table holds 80,000 to 100,000 clones, of which about 92% were seen once. Of the sample, approximately 2.6% falls within the top ten clones. A remark on this clone: Its antigen has not been determined. One base away there is no much larger clone; base qualities are not given.

The clonotype originates from a female donor with multiple sclerosis, enrolled in a pregnancy study. Sample: peripheral blood, taken in the first trimester of pregnancy.

The CDR3 here reads CASSPAGLAGANEQFF. The base sequence is TGTGCCAGCAGCCCTGCGGGACTAGCGGGAGCGAATGAGCAGTTCTTC. The chain is encoded by TRBV9 joined to TRBJ2-1, with 14 central nucleotides matching TRBD2. Trimming leaves V shorter by 4 bases and J shorter by 7 bases, with the junction holding 7 bases beyond the gene matches. The CDR3 holds 16 amino acids from the cysteine to the phenylalanine. CDR3 DNA is the only sequence kept; it has 48 bases, read in frame from the first base. For CDR1 and CDR2, the germline V gene lists SGDLS and YYNGEE.